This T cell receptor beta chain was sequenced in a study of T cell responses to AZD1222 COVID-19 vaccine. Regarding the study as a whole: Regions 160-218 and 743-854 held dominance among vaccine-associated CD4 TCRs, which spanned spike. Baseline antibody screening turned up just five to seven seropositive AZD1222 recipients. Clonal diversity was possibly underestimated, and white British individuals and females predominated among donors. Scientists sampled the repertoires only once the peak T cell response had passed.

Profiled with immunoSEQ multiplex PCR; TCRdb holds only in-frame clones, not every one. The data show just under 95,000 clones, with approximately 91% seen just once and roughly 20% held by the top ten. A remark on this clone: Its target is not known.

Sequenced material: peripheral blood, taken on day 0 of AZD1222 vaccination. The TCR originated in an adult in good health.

The CDR3: CASSVGASGGLRDTQYF. As DNA, the CDR3 is TGTGCCAGCAGCGTAGGGGCTAGCGGGGGGTTACGGGATACGCAGTATTTT. This chain joins TRBV9 and TRBJ2-3; 11 positions match TRBD2. The CDR3 is 17 amino acids. V shed 0 bases and J 6 bases; nucleotides not matched to a gene: 9. Germline V gene lookup returns CDR1 SGDLS and CDR2 YYNGEE.